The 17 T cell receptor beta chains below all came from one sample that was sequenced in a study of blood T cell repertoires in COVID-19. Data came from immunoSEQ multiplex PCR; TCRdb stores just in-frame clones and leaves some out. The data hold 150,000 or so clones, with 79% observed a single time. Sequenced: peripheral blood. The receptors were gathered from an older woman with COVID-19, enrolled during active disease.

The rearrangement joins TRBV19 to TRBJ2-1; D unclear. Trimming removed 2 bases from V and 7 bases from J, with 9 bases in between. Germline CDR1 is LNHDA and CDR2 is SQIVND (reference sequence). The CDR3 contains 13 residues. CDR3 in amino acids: CASSILGRNEQFF. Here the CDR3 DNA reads TGTGCCAGTAGTATACTGGGCAGAAATGAGCAGTTCTTC.

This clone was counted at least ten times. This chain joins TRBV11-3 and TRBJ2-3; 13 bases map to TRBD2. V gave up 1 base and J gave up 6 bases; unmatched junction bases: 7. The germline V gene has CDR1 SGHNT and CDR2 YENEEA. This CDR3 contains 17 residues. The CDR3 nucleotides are TGTGCCAGCAGCTTAGGTGTGACTAGCGGGGGGTTTGATACGCAGTATTTT. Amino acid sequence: CASSLGVTSGGFDTQYF.

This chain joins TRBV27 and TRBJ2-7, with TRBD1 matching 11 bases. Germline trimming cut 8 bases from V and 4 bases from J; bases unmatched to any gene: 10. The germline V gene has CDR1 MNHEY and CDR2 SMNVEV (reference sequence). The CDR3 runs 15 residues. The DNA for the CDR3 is TGTGCCAGCCGATCACTTGGACAGGGGGCTTACGAGCAGTACTTC. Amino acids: CASRSLGQGAYEQYF.

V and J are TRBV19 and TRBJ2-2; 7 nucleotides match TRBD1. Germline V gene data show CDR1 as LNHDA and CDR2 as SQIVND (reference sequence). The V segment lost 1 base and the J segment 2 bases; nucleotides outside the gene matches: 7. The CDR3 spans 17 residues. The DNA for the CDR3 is TGTGCCAGTAGTATAGGACTAACAGGGGCCAACACCGGGGAGCTGTTTTTT. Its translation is CASSIGLTGANTGELFF.

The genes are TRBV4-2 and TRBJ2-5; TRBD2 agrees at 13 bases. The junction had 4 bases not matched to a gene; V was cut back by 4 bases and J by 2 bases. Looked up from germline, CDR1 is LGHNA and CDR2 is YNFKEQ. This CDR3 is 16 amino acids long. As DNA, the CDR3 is TGTGCCAGCAGCCCCGGGACTAGCGGGGATCAAGAGACCCAGTACTTC. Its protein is CASSPGTSGDQETQYF.

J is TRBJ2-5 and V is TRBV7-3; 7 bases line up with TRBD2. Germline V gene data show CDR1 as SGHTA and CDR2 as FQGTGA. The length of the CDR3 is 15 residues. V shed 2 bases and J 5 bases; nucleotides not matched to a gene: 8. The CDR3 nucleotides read TGTGCCAGCAGCTTAGTCGGGGGGAAGGCGGAGACCCAGTACTTC. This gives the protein CASSLVGGKAETQYF.

CDR3 residues: CASIEEGPYINIQYF. As DNA, the CDR3 is TGTGCCAGCATTGAGGAGGGCCCTTACATAAACATTCAGTACTTC. This chain joins TRBV5-5 and TRBJ2-4; weak D call: TRBD2 (6 bases). The CDR3 consists of 15 residues. V gave up 6 bases and J gave up 6 bases, with 19 bases separating them. The germline gives CDR1 SGHKS, CDR2 YYEKEE (reference sequence).

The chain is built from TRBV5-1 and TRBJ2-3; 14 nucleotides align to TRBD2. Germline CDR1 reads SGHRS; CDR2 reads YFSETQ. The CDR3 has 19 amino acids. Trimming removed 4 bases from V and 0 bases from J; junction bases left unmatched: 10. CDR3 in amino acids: CASSTPGTSGGRSTDTQYF. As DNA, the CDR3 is TGCGCCAGCAGCACCCCGGGGACTAGCGGGGGCCGTAGCACAGATACGCAGTATTTT.

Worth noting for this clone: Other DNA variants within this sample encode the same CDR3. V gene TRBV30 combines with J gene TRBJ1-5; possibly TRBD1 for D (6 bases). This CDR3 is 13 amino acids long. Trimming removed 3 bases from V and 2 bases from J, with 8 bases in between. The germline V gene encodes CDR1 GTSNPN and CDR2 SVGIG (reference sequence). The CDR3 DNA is TGTGCCTGGAGCCCAGGGGGCAATCAGCCCCAGCATTTT. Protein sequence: CAWSPGGNQPQHF. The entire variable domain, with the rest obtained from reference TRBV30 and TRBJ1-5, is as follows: SQTIHQWPATLVQPVGSPLSLECTVEGTSNPNLYWYRQAAGRGLQLLFYSVGIGQISSEVPQNLSASRPQDRQFILSSKKLLLSDSGFYLCAWSPGGNQPQHFGDGTRLSIL.

CDR3 nucleotides: TGTGCCAGCAGTCCGGGGGACAGGGGTGGATGGCAGCCCCAGCATTTT. Translating gives CASSPGDRGGWQPQHF. This chain joins TRBV2 and TRBJ1-5, with 10 bases fitting TRBD1. Germline CDR1 is SNHLY and CDR2 is FYNNEI. Trimming at V came to 5 bases and at J to 7 bases, leaving 11 bases not matched to a gene. The CDR3 extends over 16 amino acids.

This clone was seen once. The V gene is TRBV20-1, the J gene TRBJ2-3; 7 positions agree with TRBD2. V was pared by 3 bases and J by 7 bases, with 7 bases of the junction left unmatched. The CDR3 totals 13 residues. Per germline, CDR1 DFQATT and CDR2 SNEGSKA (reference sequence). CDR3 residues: CSASGGGWNTQYF. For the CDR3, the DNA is TGCAGTGCTAGTGGGGGGGGGTGGAATACGCAGTATTTT.

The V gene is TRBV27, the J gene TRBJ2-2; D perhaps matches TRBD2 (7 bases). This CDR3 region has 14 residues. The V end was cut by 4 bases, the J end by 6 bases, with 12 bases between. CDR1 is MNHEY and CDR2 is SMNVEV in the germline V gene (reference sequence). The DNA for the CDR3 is TGTGCCAGCAGTTCGGGGGGCTGGGCCGGGGAGCTGTTTTTT. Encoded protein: CASSSGGWAGELFF.

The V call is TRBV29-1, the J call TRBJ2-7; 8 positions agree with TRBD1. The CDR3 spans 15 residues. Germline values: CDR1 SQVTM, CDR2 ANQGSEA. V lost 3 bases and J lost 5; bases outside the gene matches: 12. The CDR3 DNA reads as TGCAGCGTTGATGTTTTTGCCAGGGGGCTAAACGAGCAGTACTTC. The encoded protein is CSVDVFARGLNEQYF.

The CDR3 loop reads CASSQEGLAGVGQYF. CDR3 DNA: TGTGCCAGCAGCCAAGAGGGACTAGCGGGAGTTGGCCAGTACTTC. The rearrangement uses TRBV3-1 (or the pseudogene TRBV3-2) and TRBJ2-5; 14 bases match TRBD2. The CDR3 is 15 residues long. The V gene's germline CDR1 is LGHDT and CDR2 YNNKEL (reference sequence). V lost 0 bases and J lost 10; bases outside the gene matches: 4.

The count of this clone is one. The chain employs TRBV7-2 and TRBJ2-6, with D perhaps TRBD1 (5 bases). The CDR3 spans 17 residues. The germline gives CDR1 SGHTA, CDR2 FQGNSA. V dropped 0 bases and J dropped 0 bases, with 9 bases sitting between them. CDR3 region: CASSLAGHTSGANVLTF. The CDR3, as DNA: TGTGCCAGCAGCTTAGCCGGACATACCTCTGGGGCCAACGTCCTGACTTTC.

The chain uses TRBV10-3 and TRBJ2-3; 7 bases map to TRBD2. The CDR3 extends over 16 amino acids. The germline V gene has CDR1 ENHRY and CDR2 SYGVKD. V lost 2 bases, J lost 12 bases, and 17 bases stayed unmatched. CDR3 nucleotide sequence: TGTGCCATCAGTGAGAGGGGAGGGCTGGGTGTACAGTCCCAGTATTTT. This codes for CAISERGGLGVQSQYF.

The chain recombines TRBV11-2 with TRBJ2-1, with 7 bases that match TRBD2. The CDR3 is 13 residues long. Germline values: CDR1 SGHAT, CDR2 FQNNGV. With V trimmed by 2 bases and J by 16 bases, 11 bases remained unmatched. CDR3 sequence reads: CASSLTSAREDFF. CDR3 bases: TGTGCCAGCAGCTTAACTAGCGCTCGGGAAGATTTCTTC.